A single sample gave rise to the 10 T cell receptor beta chains below, sequenced in a study of blood T cell repertoires in COVID-19. Sequencing used immunoSEQ multiplex PCR; TCRdb keeps in-frame clones, though not all of them. The sample holds 50,000 to 75,000 clones, more than 60% seen once. Sequencing was carried out using peripheral blood. The receptors were sampled from a woman in her forties or fifties with active or convalescent COVID-19.

The chain recombines TRBV5-4 with TRBJ2-3; D is unclear. The CDR3 is made up of 13 amino acids. Per germline, CDR1 SGHNT and CDR2 YYREEE (reference sequence). V dropped 7 bases and J dropped 0 bases, with 9 bases sitting between them. CDR3 DNA: TGTGCCAGCGGTAGCTCCAGCACAGATACGCAGTATTTT. Its translation: CASGSSSTDTQYF.

DNA of the CDR3: TGTGCCAGCAGCGCAGGGACGGCGGGGAAGACCCAGTACTTC. It encodes CASSAGTAGKTQYF. This chain uses TRBV9 with TRBJ2-5; D might be TRBD2 (6 bases). CDR1 SGDLS and CDR2 YYNGEE come from the germline V gene. The CDR3 length is 14 residues. Between the trimmed V and J ends, which lost 3 bases and 6 bases, there was a span of 15 bases.

The chain employs TRBV18 and TRBJ1-4; the match to TRBD1 covers 7 bases. Trimming at V came to 6 bases and at J to 2 bases, leaving 0 bases not matched to a gene. CDR1 is KGHSH, CDR2 LQKENI, per germline. The CDR3 consists of 13 residues. This CDR3 reads CASSGQTNEKLFF. CDR3 nucleotide sequence: TGTGCCAGCTCGGGACAGACTAATGAAAAACTGTTTTTT. The full variable domain, with the rest looked up from reference TRBV18 and TRBJ1-4, is NAGVMQNPRHLVRRRGQEARLRCSPMKGHSHVYWYRQLPEEGLKFMVYLQKENIIDESGMPKERFSAEFPKEGPSILRIQQVVRGDSAAYFCASSGQTNEKLFFGSGTQLSVL.

This clone was picked up one time. The V gene is TRBV29-1, the J gene TRBJ2-7; maybe TRBD2 (6 bases). Germline V gene sequence: CDR1 SQVTM, CDR2 ANQGSEA. Trimming shortened V by 7 bases and J by 0 bases, and 13 bases separated the two germline ends. The CDR3 is 13 amino acids. This CDR3 reads CSAGSGRSYEQYF. DNA of the CDR3: TGCAGCGCTGGTAGCGGACGCTCCTACGAGCAGTACTTC.

The chain employs TRBV12-3 or TRBV12-4 and TRBJ1-2; weak D call: TRBD1 (6 bases). This CDR3 has 13 amino acids. The V end lost 5 bases, the J end lost 4 bases, and 11 bases lay between the germline ends. The CDR3 reads CASSQGQIYGYTF. The CDR3 DNA sequence: TGTGCCAGCAGTCAAGGACAGATCTATGGCTACACCTTC.

The chain recombines TRBV18 with TRBJ2-7; 14 bases match TRBD2. Germline CDR1 reads KGHSH; CDR2 reads LQKENI. The CDR3 loop spans 18 amino acids. The ends lost 1 base at V and 6 bases at J; junction bases unmatched: 11. The CDR3 coding sequence is TGTGCCAGCTCACCACGAGGGACTAGCGGGAGAAGAACAGGCGAGCAGTACTTC. Translated, it gives CASSPRGTSGRRTGEQYF. Supplemented by reference TRBV18 and TRBJ2-7, the full variable domain reads NAGVMQNPRHLVRRRGQEARLRCSPMKGHSHVYWYRQLPEEGLKFMVYLQKENIIDESGMPKERFSAEFPKEGPSILRIQQVVRGDSAAYFCASSPRGTSGRRTGEQYFGPGTRLTVT.

The CDR3 loop is CASSYRNEAFF. DNA for the CDR3: TGTGCCAGCAGTTACAGGAATGAAGCTTTCTTT. The chain carries TRBV12-3 or TRBV12-4 and TRBJ1-1; the D gene is possibly TRBD1 (5 bases). This CDR3 has 11 residues. Trimming shortened V by 4 bases and J by 7 bases, and 7 bases separated the two germline ends.

The chain links TRBV29-1 to TRBJ1-1; D remains unclear. The V end was cut by 6 bases, the J end by 2 bases, with 10 bases between. The CDR3 runs to 12 residues. In germline, CDR1 is SQVTM, CDR2 ANQGSEA. The CDR3 region is CSVDGINTEAFF. CDR3 DNA: TGCAGCGTAGACGGGATTAACACTGAAGCTTTCTTT.

The rearrangement joins TRBV5-1 to TRBJ2-3; perhaps TRBD2 as D (7 bases). The CDR3 is made up of 15 amino acids. Germline V gives CDR1 SGHRS, CDR2 YFSETQ. Trimming took 1 base from V and 5 from J, leaving 14 bases between them. DNA for the CDR3: TGCGCCAGCAGCTTGCGGGCGGGGGCAGGAGATACGCAGTATTTT. Its translation: CASSLRAGAGDTQYF.

The chain couples TRBV10-3 to TRBJ1-1, with D possibly TRBD1 on 5 matching bases. Germline V gene lookup returns CDR1 ENHRY and CDR2 SYGVKD. V gave up 7 bases and J gave up 1 base, with 10 bases separating them. This CDR3 has 13 residues. CDR3 amino acids: CAITTDANTEAFF. The CDR3 region has the DNA TGTGCCATCACGACAGATGCGAACACTGAAGCTTTCTTT.